Reported below is one T cell receptor (beta chain). No antigen is known for it. Produced via immunoSEQ multiplex PCR; TCRdb's table is partial and in-frame only. This sample has approximately 700,000 clones, with more than 70% found just once. This entry is derived from a study of shared clonotypes between healthy human individuals. This CDR3 comprises 14 residues. Germline V gene lookup returns CDR1 ENHRY and CDR2 SYGVKD. Unmatched junction bases numbered 8, after V lost 6 bases and J lost 5 bases. The study, taken as a whole, reports: Shared clonotypes across all four donors exceeded non-shared ones in generation probability. Researchers sampled only blood; tissue repertoires likely differ.

The TCR originated in a woman in her 30s in good health. Source material: memory CD4+ T cells sorted from blood. Subset described: CD45RA-negative fraction. This chain links TRBV10-3 with TRBJ2-7, with 9 nucleotides matching TRBD1. DNA for the CDR3: TGTGCCATCAGGGGCGGGACAGGGCTAGACGAGCAGTACTTC. Its translation is CAIRGGTGLDEQYF.